The 22 T cell receptor beta chains in this list originate from one sample, sequenced in a study of identifying expanded T cells in peripheral blood. The data were produced by immunoSEQ multiplex PCR, yet TCRdb's version contains in-frame clones alone and is incomplete. The sample has some 100,000 clones, over 80% seen once. Sample: blood. These receptors originate from a person aged 18 to 75 in good health.

This clone was detected once. The chain joins TRBV25-1 to TRBJ1-1; D is unresolved. The CDR3 has 16 amino acids. V lost 9 bases, J lost 1 base, and 21 bases lay in between. In germline, CDR1 is MGHDK, CDR2 SYGVNS. CDR3 sequence reads: CARVVLGERGNTEAFF. Here the CDR3 DNA reads TGTGCCAGGGTAGTACTGGGTGAGCGGGGGAACACTGAAGCTTTCTTT.

V gene TRBV15 combines with J gene TRBJ2-7; 9 nucleotides line up with TRBD1. Germline lookup yields CDR1 LNHNV and CDR2 YYDKDF (reference sequence). The V segment lost 1 base and the J segment 5 bases; nucleotides outside the gene matches: 9. The CDR3 has 16 residues. This CDR3 is CATSRGSGTGRNEQYF. CDR3 nucleotide sequence: TGTGCCACCAGCAGAGGTTCCGGGACAGGGCGGAACGAGCAGTACTTC. The whole variable domain, filled in from reference TRBV15 and TRBJ2-7, reads DAMVIQNPRYQVTQFGKPVTLSCSQTLNHNVMYWYQQKSSQAPKLLFHYYDKDFNNEADTPDNFQSRRPNTSFCFLDIRSPGLGDTAMYLCATSRGSGTGRNEQYFGPGTRLTVT.

About this clone: Mismatch with germline at one junction end may stem from a read error. This chain connects TRBV15 to TRBJ2-7; possibly TRBD1 or TRBD2 for D (5 bases each). The CDR3 runs to 14 residues. The V gene's germline CDR1 is LNHNV and CDR2 YYDKDF (reference sequence). In DNA form, the CDR3 reads TGTGCCACCAGCGGAGATGGGGACCCCTACGAGCAGTACTTC. This codes for CATSGDGDPYEQYF.

The CDR3 spells CASRRQVGELFF. The CDR3 nucleotides read TGTGCCAGTAGGAGACAGGTCGGGGAGCTGTTTTTT. This rearrangement joins TRBV19 to TRBJ2-2; D perhaps matches TRBD1 (6 bases). Germline V gene data show CDR1 as LNHDA and CDR2 as SQIVND (reference sequence). The CDR3 totals 12 residues. V dropped 6 bases and J dropped 7 bases, with 9 bases sitting between them.

The chain recombines TRBV4-1 with TRBJ1-2; D is uncertain. The CDR3 spans 15 residues. The V gene lost 4 bases and the J gene lost 2 bases, with 14 bases spanning the gap. Germline V CDR1 and CDR2: MGHRA, YSYEKL. CDR3 sequence reads: CASSPGRDGNYGYTF. The CDR3 DNA sequence: TGCGCCAGCAGCCCCGGGAGGGATGGGAACTATGGCTACACCTTC.

The chain joins TRBV27 to TRBJ2-1; 9 nucleotides agree with TRBD2. The germline V gene has CDR1 MNHEY and CDR2 SMNVEV (reference sequence). Unmatched junction bases numbered 1, after V lost 2 bases and J lost 2 bases. The CDR3 is 15 residues long. This chain's CDR3 is CASSLTSGPYNEQFF. The CDR3 DNA sequence: TGTGCCAGCAGTTTAACTAGCGGGCCCTACAATGAGCAGTTCTTC.

This chain uses TRBV4-1 with TRBJ1-2, with D unclear. The ends were cut back, 0 bases at V and 2 bases at J, with 7 bases in the middle. The CDR3 runs 14 residues. Germline assignment: CDR1 MGHRA and CDR2 YSYEKL. CDR3 protein: CASSQDQWNYGYTF. CDR3 nucleotide sequence: TGCGCCAGCAGCCAAGATCAGTGGAACTATGGCTACACCTTC.

V and J are TRBV2 and TRBJ2-2, with D uncertain. Germline CDR1 SNHLY, CDR2 FYNNEI. Trimming stripped 6 bases from V and 6 bases from J, with 8 bases between. There are 12 residues in the CDR3. The CDR3 DNA is TGTGCCAGCAGAGCAGGTCCCGGGGAGCTGTTTTTT. This encodes CASRAGPGELFF.

J is TRBJ2-7 and V is TRBV10-1; D unresolved. CDR3 length equals 16 residues. Germline V lookup: CDR1 WNHNN, CDR2 SYGVQD (reference sequence). V shed 3 bases and J shed 5 bases, with 20 bases lying between them. This CDR3 is CASSENRRQSENEQYF. The CDR3 DNA reads as TGCGCCAGCAGTGAAAACCGTCGGCAGTCGGAGAACGAGCAGTACTTC.

Concerning this clone: One end of the junction is discordant with germline, which a read error may explain. The chain uses TRBV19 and TRBJ1-5, with unresolved D. The germline CDR1 and CDR2 sequences are LNHDA and SQIVND (reference sequence). The CDR3 length is 12 residues. This CDR3 reads CASSIGLSPQHF. As DNA, the CDR3 is TGTGCCAGCAGTATTGGGTTGTCGCCCCAGCATTTT.

V gene TRBV30 combines with J gene TRBJ2-1; 7 bases map to TRBD1. In germline, CDR1 is GTSNPN, CDR2 SVGIG (reference sequence). The CDR3 sequence is 13 residues long. Losses at the gene ends were 4 bases for V and 7 bases for J; bases not matched to a gene: 7. The CDR3: CAWNRAGGNEQFF. The CDR3 DNA is TGTGCCTGGAACAGGGCAGGGGGTAATGAGCAGTTCTTC.

The chain couples TRBV6-1 to TRBJ1-2; D uncertain. Trimming stripped 3 bases from V and 7 bases from J, with 21 bases between. The germline V gene encodes CDR1 MNHNS and CDR2 SASEGT. The CDR3 runs to 16 residues. In DNA, the CDR3 is TGTGCCAGCAGTGATCCAGCGGCGGGGTTTGGGCCTGGCTACACCTTC. Translating gives CASSDPAAGFGPGYTF.

In the case of this clone: Different DNA sequences within this sample yield the same CDR3. The V call is TRBV6-4, the J call TRBJ2-3, with a weak D call TRBD2 (6 bases). Germline loops: CDR1 MRHNA, CDR2 SNTAGT. CDR3 length: 14 residues. The germline V and J ends were trimmed by 4 bases and 0 bases, with 8 bases remaining between them. The CDR3 DNA follows: TGTGCCAGCAGTGTGGAGGGAAGCACAGATACGCAGTATTTT. Protein product: CASSVEGSTDTQYF.

The chain uses TRBV4-3 and TRBJ2-1; 10 nucleotides line up with TRBD2. The CDR3 sequence is 18 residues long. From germline, CDR1 is LGHNA and CDR2 YSLEER. Trimming took 0 bases from V and 1 from J; bases not matched to a gene: 6. The CDR3 DNA reads TGCGCCAGCAGCCAAGAGATTTGGACTAGCGGTTCCTACAATGAGCAGTTCTTC. This gives the protein CASSQEIWTSGSYNEQFF.

The J gene is TRBJ2-5, the V gene TRBV5-1, with 14 nucleotides matching TRBD2. The CDR3 loop spans 16 amino acids. CDR1 and CDR2 (germline): SGHRS, YFSETQ. V trimming: 4 bases; J trimming: 1 base; junction bases outside the gene matches: 3. The CDR3 DNA sequence: TGCGCCAGCAGCAGGACTAGCGGGGGGTCCCAAGAGACCCAGTACTTC. Its translation is CASSRTSGGSQETQYF.

V is TRBV5-1 and J is TRBJ2-7, with a possible D match to TRBD1 (7 bases). Per germline, CDR1 SGHRS and CDR2 YFSETQ. V gave up 4 bases and J gave up 0 bases, with 14 bases separating them. CDR3 length equals 15 residues. The CDR3 loop is CASSPSGGLSYEQYF. CDR3 in DNA: TGCGCCAGCAGCCCATCAGGGGGGCTCTCCTACGAGCAGTACTTC.

This sequence joins TRBV5-1 and TRBJ1-1, with D possibly TRBD1 on 5 matching bases. Germline loops: CDR1 SGHRS, CDR2 YFSETQ. V gave up 1 base and J gave up 4 bases, with 17 bases separating them. CDR3 length: 16 residues. The CDR3 loop reads CASSLRSPGGGTEAFF. In nucleotides, the CDR3 is TGCGCCAGCAGCTTGCGTTCCCCCGGGGGAGGCACTGAAGCTTTCTTT.

The chain joins TRBV7-6 to TRBJ2-5; 7 bases are a match to TRBD1. Per germline, CDR1 SGHVS and CDR2 FNYEAQ. The length of the CDR3 is 16 residues. J was trimmed by 4 bases and V by 0 bases; bases with no gene match: 8. The CDR3 here is CASSLAHLRGLETQYF. For the CDR3, the DNA is TGTGCCAGCAGCTTAGCGCACTTAAGGGGGCTAGAGACCCAGTACTTC.

J is TRBJ1-5 and V is TRBV6-1; the match to TRBD1 covers 9 bases. Trimming removed 4 bases from V and 4 bases from J; junction bases left unmatched: 5. Germline-derived CDR1 and CDR2 are MNHNS and SASEGT. This CDR3 has 15 amino acids. CDR3 in amino acids: CASSARQGENQPQHF. The CDR3 DNA reads as TGTGCCAGCAGTGCAAGACAGGGGGAAAATCAGCCCCAGCATTTT.

The rearrangement links TRBV11-1 to TRBJ2-7; D is possibly TRBD1 (5 bases). The CDR3 totals 14 residues. The germline V gene has CDR1 SGHAT and CDR2 FQDESV (reference sequence). The V gene lost 0 bases and the J gene lost 2 bases, with 8 bases spanning the gap. The CDR3 region is CASSLAPGPYEQYF. The CDR3 nucleotides are TGTGCCAGCAGCTTAGCGCCAGGGCCCTACGAGCAGTACTTC.

V and J are TRBV2 and TRBJ1-1, with a tentative D call TRBD1 (5 bases). CDR3 length: 15 amino acids. V lost 5 bases and J 1 base, leaving 14 bases between the germline ends. CDR1 is SNHLY, CDR2 FYNNEI, per germline. DNA of the CDR3: TGTGCCAGCAGTCTAAGACAGTCCTCGAACACTGAAGCTTTCTTT. It specifies CASSLRQSSNTEAFF.

This chain joins TRBV7-9 and TRBJ2-5; D unresolved. CDR3 length: 12 residues. CDR1 is SEHNR, CDR2 FQNEAQ, per germline (reference sequence). V was trimmed by 1 base and J by 1 base, leaving 1 base between them. CDR3 in DNA: TGTGCCAGCAGCTTAGTCCAAGAGACCCAGTACTTC. This sequence encodes CASSLVQETQYF.